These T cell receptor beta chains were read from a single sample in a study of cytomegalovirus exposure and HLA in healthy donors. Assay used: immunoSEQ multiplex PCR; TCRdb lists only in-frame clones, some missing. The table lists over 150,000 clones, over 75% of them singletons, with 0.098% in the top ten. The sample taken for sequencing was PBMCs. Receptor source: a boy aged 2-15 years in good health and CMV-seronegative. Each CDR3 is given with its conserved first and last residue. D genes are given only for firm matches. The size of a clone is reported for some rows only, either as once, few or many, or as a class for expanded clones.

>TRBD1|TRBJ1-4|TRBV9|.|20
TGTGCCAGCAGCGGAGGACCCGGGACAGGGGGAGGTGGGACTAATGAAAAACTGTTTTTT
CASSGGPGTGGGGTNEKLFF
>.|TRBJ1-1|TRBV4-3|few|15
TGCGCCAGCAGCCAAGGGTATTCGGTGAACACTGAAGCTTTCTTT
CASSQGYSVNTEAFF
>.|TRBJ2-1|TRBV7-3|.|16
TGTGCCAGCAGCATACGGGGCCCCGGGGGAGACAATGAGCAGTTCTTC
CASSIRGPGGDNEQFF
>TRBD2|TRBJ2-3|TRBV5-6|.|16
TGTGCCAGCAGCTCACGACTAGCGGGGGGACCAGATACGCAGTATTTT
CASSSRLAGGPDTQYF
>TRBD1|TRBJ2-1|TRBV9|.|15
TGTGCCAGCAGCGTAGGACAGGGGGTGTGGAATGAGCAGTTCTTC
CASSVGQGVWNEQFF
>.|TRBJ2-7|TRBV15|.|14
TGTGCCACCAGCAGAGGTGGGGGGTCCTACGAGCAGTACTTC
CATSRGGGSYEQYF
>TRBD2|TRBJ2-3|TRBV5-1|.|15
TGCGCCAGCAGCGGACTAGCGGGGACCGCAGATACGCAGTATTTT
CASSGLAGTADTQYF
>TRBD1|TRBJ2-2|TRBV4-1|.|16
TGCGCCAGCAGCCAACAGAACAGGGGGCATGGCGGGGAGCTGTTTTTT
CASSQQNRGHGGELFF
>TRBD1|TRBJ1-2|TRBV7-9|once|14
TGTTCCAGCAGCTCACTGGGACAGCCATATGGCTACACCTTC
CSSSSLGQPYGYTF
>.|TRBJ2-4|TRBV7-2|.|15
TGTGCCAGCAGCTTAATTCGGGGTGGTAAAAACATTCAGTACTTC
CASSLIRGGKNIQYF
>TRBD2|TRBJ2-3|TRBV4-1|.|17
TGCGCCAGCAGCCAAGGTCTAGCGGGGGGCAGCACAGATACGCAGTATTTT
CASSQGLAGGSTDTQYF
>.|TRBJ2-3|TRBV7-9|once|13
TGTGCCAGCAGCTTTGGCGGGACAGATACGCAGTATTTT
CASSFGGTDTQYF
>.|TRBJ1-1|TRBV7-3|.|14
TGTGCCAGCAGCTTACGGGGGGCGAACACTGAAGCTTTCTTT
CASSLRGANTEAFF
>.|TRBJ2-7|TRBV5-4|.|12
TGTGCCAGCAGCCAGTCCGCCAGCGAGCAGTACTTC
CASSQSASEQYF
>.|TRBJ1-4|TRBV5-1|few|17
TGCGCCAGCAGCTTCCTCCCGATTCAAGTTAAGCGTGAAAAACTGTTTTTT
CASSFLPIQVKREKLFF
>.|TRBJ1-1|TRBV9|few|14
TGTGCCAGCAGCGTAGCTATGACTAACACTGAAGCTTTCTTT
CASSVAMTNTEAFF
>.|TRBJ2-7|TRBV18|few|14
TGTGCCAGCTCACCACCTTCTCTAGCTGGCGAGCAGTACTTC
CASSPPSLAGEQYF
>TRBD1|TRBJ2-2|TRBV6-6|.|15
TGTGCCAGCAGTTACTGGGACAGTCCCACCGGGGAGCTGTTTTTT
CASSYWDSPTGELFF
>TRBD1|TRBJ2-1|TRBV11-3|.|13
TGTGCCAGCAGCTTAACTGACAGGGATGAGCAGTTCTTC
CASSLTDRDEQFF
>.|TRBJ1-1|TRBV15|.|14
TGTGCCACCAGCACCGGGGACATGAACACTGAAGCTTTCTTT
CATSTGDMNTEAFF
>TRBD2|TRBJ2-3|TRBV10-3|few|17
TGTGCCATCAGTGAAAGTGGCGGGGGGCCCTTGGCGGATACGCAGTATTTT
CAISESGGGPLADTQYF
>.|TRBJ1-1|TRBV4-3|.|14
TGCGCCAGCAGCCAAGTGGCAGGATTCACTGAAGCTTTCTTT
CASSQVAGFTEAFF
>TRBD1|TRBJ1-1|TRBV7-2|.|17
TGTGCCAGCAGCTACGTCCCGGGACAGGGACAGAACACTGAAGCTTTCTTT
CASSYVPGQGQNTEAFF
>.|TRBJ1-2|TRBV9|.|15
TGTGCCAGCAGCCCACACAGGGACGTCTCCTATGGCTACACCTTC
CASSPHRDVSYGYTF
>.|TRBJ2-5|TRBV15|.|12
TGTGCCACCAGCAGACGTCAAGAGACCCAGTACTTC
CATSRRQETQYF
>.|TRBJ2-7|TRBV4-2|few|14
TGTGCCAGCAGCCCCAGCCTAGCTGGCGACGAGCAGTACTTC
CASSPSLAGDEQYF
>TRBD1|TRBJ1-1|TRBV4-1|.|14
TGCGCCAGCAGCCAAGCCAGGGGGGACACTGAAGCTTTCTTT
CASSQARGDTEAFF
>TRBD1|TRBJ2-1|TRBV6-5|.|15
TGTGCCAGCAGTCCGACAGGGAACTCCTACAATGAGCAGTTCTTC
CASSPTGNSYNEQFF
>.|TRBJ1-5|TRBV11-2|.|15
TGTGCCAGCAGCTTAGCCGCAGGCTTCAATCAGCCCCAGCATTTT
CASSLAAGFNQPQHF
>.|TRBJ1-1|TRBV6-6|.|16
TGTGCCAGCAGTTACGTCATGGGCCACCTGAACACTGAAGCTTTCTTT
CASSYVMGHLNTEAFF
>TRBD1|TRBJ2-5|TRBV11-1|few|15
TGTGCCAGCAGCCCGGACAGGGGGGTGTCAGAGACCCAGTACTTC
CASSPDRGVSETQYF
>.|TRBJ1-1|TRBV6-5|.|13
TGTGCCAGCAGGCAGGGGCGGTTTGGGGAAGCTTTCTTT
CASRQGRFGEAFF